This TCR beta chain stems from a study of T cell responses to AZD1222 COVID-19 vaccine. Study outcomes and limitations: Baseline antibody screening turned up just six seropositive AZD1222 recipients. Dominant CD4 TCR responses targeted spike regions 160-218 and 743-854.

The assay was immunoSEQ multiplex PCR, and TCRdb's table has in-frame clones only and misses some. The sample records around 100,000 clones, roughly nine tenths being singletons. On this clone: Antigen unknown.

The CDR3 covers 14 residues. Losses at the gene ends were 7 bases for V and 9 bases for J; bases not matched to a gene: 12. Germline CDR1 reads LGHDT; CDR2 reads YNNKEL (reference sequence). The chain uses TRBV3-1 (or the pseudogene TRBV3-2) and TRBJ2-5; 9 bases agree with TRBD1. The sequence was obtained from an adult who received the AZD1222 COVID-19 vaccine. The sequenced sample was peripheral blood, obtained 28 days after the second AZD1222 dose. CDR3 amino acids: CASKPGQGSVAQYF. As DNA, the CDR3 is TGTGCCAGCAAACCGGGACAGGGCTCGGTGGCCCAGTACTTC.